This T cell receptor beta chain emerged from a study of cytomegalovirus exposure and HLA in healthy donors. Across the whole study: Unique TCR beta sequences numbering approximately 120 million came from 150 million to 200 million T cells in an earlier analysis.

Trimming cost V 6 bases and J 5 bases, with 16 bases left between them. Germline CDR1 and CDR2: LGHNT and FRNRAP. The CDR3 has 14 residues. Remarks on this clone: Its antigen is currently unknown.

Broader study findings: Links to common viral pathogens appeared, in a later analysis, for several of the most significant clusters.

In the PCR, 60 Vbeta and 13 Jbeta primers were used. Using immunoSEQ multiplex PCR, the repertoire was profiled, and TCRdb retains in-frame clones only, with some absent. The sample lists 150,000 or so clones; 70% to 85% were seen once. This receptor was identified in a woman between 40 and 55 years old in good health and CMV-seronegative. The specimen was PBMCs. The chain uses TRBV12-5 and TRBJ1-1; D is possibly TRBD1 (6 bases). CDR3 amino acids: CASGTTGYRTEAFF. The CDR3 DNA is TGTGCTAGTGGAACAACAGGGTACAGGACTGAAGCTTTCTTT.